The 27 T cell receptor beta chains below were found in one sample sequenced in a study of blood T cell repertoires in COVID-19. Repertoires were generated with immunoSEQ multiplex PCR, while TCRdb's copy carries only in-frame clones and drops some. The data contain some 150,000 clones, around 87% of them singletons. The sample was peripheral blood. The receptors originated from a woman aged 40 to 50 with acute or convalescent COVID-19.

The chain combines TRBV6-1 with TRBJ1-1, with 7 bases lining up with TRBD1. Looked up from germline, CDR1 is MNHNS and CDR2 is SASEGT. CDR3 length: 16 amino acids. V lost 3 bases to trimming and J lost 3 bases; unmatched junction nucleotides: 10. CDR3 in amino acids: CASSDRYRGRDTEAFF. Here the CDR3 DNA reads TGTGCCAGCAGTGATAGATACAGGGGACGGGACACTGAAGCTTTCTTT.

The V gene is TRBV23-1, the J gene TRBJ2-1; D remains ambiguous. TRBV23-1 is an open reading frame, and its role is uncertain. V was trimmed by 6 bases and J by 8 bases, leaving 17 bases between them. The CDR3 covers 14 residues. The CDR3: CASSPGTLVHEQFF. CDR3 in DNA: TGCGCCAGCAGCCCTGGCACCCTCGTCCATGAGCAGTTCTTC.

This clone was observed once. The junction departs from germline at one end; a sequencing error may be responsible. Other DNA sequences of this sample code for an identical CDR3. CDR3 in amino acids: CASSQLAQRKTSNYGYTF. The CDR3 DNA reads as TGTGCCAGTAGCCAACTAGCCCAGAGAAAGACCTCTAACTATGGCTACACCTTC. The V gene is TRBV3-1 (or the pseudogene TRBV3-2), the J gene TRBJ1-2, with D uncertain. The CDR3 is 18 amino acids. Germline V gene sequence: CDR1 LGHDT, CDR2 YNNKEL (reference sequence).

This clone has just one count. The rearrangement links TRBV19 to TRBJ2-1; TRBD2 might be the D (6 bases). V was cut by 0 bases and J by 3 bases, with 12 bases left in between. Germline CDR1 LNHDA, CDR2 SQIVND (reference sequence). The CDR3 loop spans 16 amino acids. CDR3 DNA: TGTGCCAGTAGTATAGATTCGGGAGTAAGCTACAATGAGCAGTTCTTC. This sequence encodes CASSIDSGVSYNEQFF.

V and J are TRBV27 and TRBJ2-1; no definite D call. The ends were cut back, 5 bases at V and 15 bases at J, with 20 bases in the middle. This CDR3 has 13 amino acids. Per the germline V gene, CDR1 is MNHEY and CDR2 is SMNVEV (reference sequence). CDR3 nucleotide sequence: TGTGCCAGCAGTCCACTAAGCGCCGACCGGTTGTTCTTC. This translates into CASSPLSADRLFF.

The V and J genes are TRBV6-2 or TRBV6-3 and TRBJ1-2; 8 bases fit TRBD1. CDR1 is MNHEY and CDR2 is SVGEGT in the germline V gene. This CDR3 region has 18 residues. Trimming removed 0 bases from V and 8 bases from J; junction bases left unmatched: 17. DNA of the CDR3: TGTGCCAGCAGTTACTCCCGGACAGGGAATCCGCGGATGGGAGGCTACACCTTC. This encodes CASSYSRTGNPRMGGYTF.

The chain joins TRBV9 to TRBJ2-4, with D perhaps TRBD2 (6 bases). Germline CDR1 and CDR2: SGDLS and YYNGEE. The CDR3 is made up of 17 amino acids. V lost 7 bases to trimming and J lost 0 bases, with 20 bases between them. The CDR3 is CASDERVRDLAKNIQYF. In DNA, the CDR3 is TGTGCCAGCGACGAAAGGGTGCGGGACTTAGCCAAAAACATTCAGTACTTC.

The table lists this clone with a few counts. The chain employs TRBV6-5 and TRBJ2-3, with 10 bases lining up with TRBD2. With V trimmed by 8 bases and J by 3 bases, 8 bases remained unmatched. The CDR3 is 15 residues long. Germline V lookup: CDR1 MNHEY, CDR2 SVGAGI. The CDR3 nucleotides are TGTGCCAGCCGCATGGCACTAGCGGGAACAGATACGCAGTATTTT. Residues: CASRMALAGTDTQYF.

This chain joins TRBV27 and TRBJ2-7; 8 bases match TRBD2. Looked up from germline, CDR1 is MNHEY and CDR2 is SMNVEV (reference sequence). This CDR3 has 18 amino acids. V shed 2 bases and J 4 bases; nucleotides not matched to a gene: 16. DNA of the CDR3: TGTGCCAGCAGTTTAGCACACCTTCCGGGACTAGGCGGGTACGAGCAGTACTTC. This encodes CASSLAHLPGLGGYEQYF.

The chain couples TRBV28 to TRBJ1-1; TRBD1 agrees at 7 bases. From germline, CDR1 is MDHEN and CDR2 SYDVKM. CDR3 size: 17 residues. V lost 5 bases and J lost 0; bases outside the gene matches: 12. The CDR3 DNA reads as TGTGCCAGCAGTACTATCTGGGACAGTAAAATGAACACTGAAGCTTTCTTT. Translated: CASSTIWDSKMNTEAFF.

The sample holds one count of this clone. This CDR3 reads CASGLVLATYNEQFF. CDR3 in DNA: TGTGCTAGTGGTTTGGTATTAGCGACCTACAATGAGCAGTTCTTC. V usage is TRBV12-5 and J usage is TRBJ2-1; D perhaps matches TRBD2 (5 bases). CDR3 length: 15 residues. Trimming left V 0 bases short and J 2 bases short, with 8 bases between. The germline V gene encodes CDR1 LGHNT and CDR2 FRNRAP.

V usage is TRBV7-9 and J usage is TRBJ1-4; weak D call: TRBD1 (6 bases). Germline CDR1 SEHNR, CDR2 FQNEAQ (reference sequence). The CDR3 totals 15 residues. V dropped 1 base and J dropped 5 bases, with 11 bases sitting between them. This CDR3 reads CASSLGHRENEKLFF. The CDR3 nucleotides are TGTGCCAGCAGCTTAGGGCACAGGGAGAATGAAAAACTGTTTTTT.

The chain joins TRBV6-5 to TRBJ2-4, with 9 nucleotides matching TRBD2. Germline CDR1 and CDR2: MNHEY and SVGAGI. V gave up 2 bases and J gave up 8 bases; unmatched junction bases: 7. The CDR3 contains 15 residues. CDR3 sequence reads: CASSYGGGALDIQYF. The CDR3 DNA sequence: TGTGCCAGCAGTTACGGCGGGGGGGCATTGGACATTCAGTACTTC.

In this sample, this clone turned up a few times. The V gene is TRBV21-1, the J gene TRBJ1-4. TRBV21-1 has pseudogene status. The CDR3 runs 15 residues. The CDR3 DNA sequence: TGTGCCGTCTGGAATGGGGGGGGTTCGGTTGAAAAACTGTTTTTT. Translation: CAVWNGGGSVEKLFF.

V gene TRBV7-3 combines with J gene TRBJ1-2; TRBD1 might be the D (5 bases). Germline V lookup: CDR1 SGHTA, CDR2 FQGTGA. Trimming removed 5 bases at V and 2 bases at J, with 12 bases between. CDR3 length: 14 residues. This CDR3 reads CASSGGTLNYGYTF. The CDR3 DNA reads as TGTGCCAGCAGCGGGGGGACGCTAAACTATGGCTACACCTTC.

This clone was seen a few times. The chain has TRBV5-1 and TRBJ1-4; weak D call: TRBD1 (5 bases). The CDR3 totals 14 residues. From germline, CDR1 is SGHRS and CDR2 YFSETQ. Between the trimmed V and J ends, which lost 0 bases and 4 bases, there was a span of 7 bases. CDR3 in DNA: TGCGCCAGCAGCTTGGGACAGAGTAATGAAAAACTGTTTTTT. This translates into CASSLGQSNEKLFF.

The gene calls are TRBV3-1 (or the pseudogene TRBV3-2) and TRBJ1-6; D is ambiguous. The germline gives CDR1 LGHDT, CDR2 YNNKEL (reference sequence). Deletions cut 0 bases from V and 1 base from J, with 7 bases between. The CDR3 has 16 residues. CDR3 DNA: TGTGCCAGCAGCCAAGATATAGTTTCCTATAATTCACCCCTCCACTTT. Its protein is CASSQDIVSYNSPLHF.

This rearrangement joins TRBV4-1 to TRBJ2-5; D unclear. Germline values: CDR1 MGHRA, CDR2 YSYEKL. V was clipped by 4 bases and J by 5 bases, with 11 bases between them. This CDR3 has 13 amino acids. The CDR3 reads CASSLVPQETQYF. DNA for the CDR3: TGCGCCAGCAGCCTCGTTCCCCAGGAGACCCAGTACTTC.

The chain recombines TRBV15 with TRBJ2-7; TRBD1 matches at 10 bases. J lost 7 bases, V lost 1 base, and 7 bases had no gene match. CDR1 is LNHNV, CDR2 YYDKDF, per germline (reference sequence). The CDR3 consists of 15 residues. This CDR3 is CATSRVDRGRGEQYF. DNA of the CDR3: TGTGCCACCAGCAGAGTAGACAGGGGGCGTGGGGAGCAGTACTTC. Full variable domain (rest looked up from reference TRBV15 and TRBJ2-7): DAMVIQNPRYQVTQFGKPVTLSCSQTLNHNVMYWYQQKSSQAPKLLFHYYDKDFNNEADTPDNFQSRRPNTSFCFLDIRSPGLGDTAMYLCATSRVDRGRGEQYFGPGTRLTVT.

V gene TRBV11-2 combines with J gene TRBJ2-7; 8 positions match TRBD1. After removal of 1 base from V and 2 bases from J, the junction contained 10 bases not matched to a gene. This CDR3 contains 17 residues. Germline V lookup: CDR1 SGHAT, CDR2 FQNNGV. The CDR3 protein is CASSLAPPGQGAYEQYF. Written as DNA, the CDR3 is TGTGCCAGCAGCTTAGCCCCACCCGGACAGGGCGCCTACGAGCAGTACTTC.

This clone was found once. V is TRBV5-1 and J is TRBJ2-3; D possibly corresponds to TRBD1 (6 bases). Trimming stripped 4 bases from V and 8 bases from J, with 20 bases between. CDR3 size: 15 residues. In germline, CDR1 is SGHRS, CDR2 YFSETQ. The CDR3: CASSPPATGMGTQYF. CDR3 sequence (DNA): TGCGCCAGCAGCCCCCCGGCTACAGGGATGGGTACGCAGTATTTT.

The genes are TRBV6-5 and TRBJ1-4; TRBD1 aligns across 8 bases. The V gene's germline CDR1 is MNHEY and CDR2 SVGAGI. V lost 3 bases and J lost 8; bases outside the gene matches: 8. The CDR3 contains 15 residues. The CDR3 loop reads CASSYSTGAGEKLFF. CDR3 nucleotide sequence: TGTGCCAGCAGTTATTCGACAGGGGCGGGGGAAAAACTGTTTTTT.

This clone has only one observation. This rearrangement joins TRBV5-6 to TRBJ2-3; 7 nucleotides align to TRBD1. The CDR3 is 14 residues long. The V segment lost 4 bases and the J segment 1 base; nucleotides outside the gene matches: 3. Germline V gene sequence: CDR1 SGHDT, CDR2 YYEEEE. CDR3 amino acids: CASSTGQGTDTQYF. CDR3 coding DNA: TGTGCCAGCAGCACCGGACAGGGCACAGATACGCAGTATTTT. The variable domain in full, with the rest retrieved from reference TRBV5-6 and TRBJ2-3, is DAGVTQSPTHLIKTRGQQVTLRCSPKSGHDTVSWYQQALGQGPQFIFQYYEEEERQRGNFPDRFSGHQFPNYSSELNVNALLLGDSALYLCASSTGQGTDTQYFGPGTRLTVL.

This sequence joins TRBV7-2 and TRBJ1-3; D is ambiguous. V lost 5 bases and J 0 bases, leaving 14 bases between the germline ends. The CDR3 extends over 16 amino acids. The V gene's germline CDR1 is SGHTA and CDR2 FQGNSA. The CDR3 nucleotides read TGTGCCAGCAGCCAAACTGCGCTAAGCTCTGGAAACACCATATATTTT. Its protein is CASSQTALSSGNTIYF.

V usage is TRBV5-8 and J usage is TRBJ2-7; no clear D. Germline-derived CDR1 and CDR2 are SGHTS and YDEGEE. The V gene lost 2 bases and the J gene lost 1 base, with 13 bases spanning the gap. CDR3 length: 15 amino acids. CDR3 nucleotides: TGTGCCAGCAGCTTTGCAGGCTTGATTTCCTACGAGCAGTACTTC. Translating it yields CASSFAGLISYEQYF.

This chain joins TRBV29-1 and TRBJ2-1; 9 bases agree with TRBD1. Losses at the gene ends were 4 bases for V and 11 bases for J; bases not matched to a gene: 9. CDR1 is SQVTM, CDR2 ANQGSEA, per germline. This CDR3 has 13 amino acids. The CDR3 loop reads CSVAGTGGLKQFF. CDR3 nucleotide sequence: TGCAGCGTTGCGGGAACAGGGGGCCTGAAGCAGTTCTTC.

The chain has TRBV20-1 and TRBJ1-2, with D possibly being TRBD1 (5 bases). The CDR3 sequence is 14 residues long. Trimming pared 3 bases from V and 8 bases from J, leaving 19 bases between. Germline V gene data show CDR1 as DFQATT and CDR2 as SNEGSKA (reference sequence). The CDR3 bases are TGCAGTGCTAGTTTCGGGCCCCCAGGGATGGGCTACACCTTC. Translating gives CSASFGPPGMGYTF.